This is a list of T cell receptor beta chains from one sample in a study of T cell repertoires in cytomegalovirus infection. These receptors lack a known antigen. TCRdb recomputed calls from the reads with MiXCR, one row per CDR3 protein. Here the sample spans 84,000 or so distinct CDR3 sequences, approximately 46% being singletons. The input for sequencing was CD8+ T cells from cultured PBMCs, taken from culture after CMV antigen stimulation. The receptors derive from a human donor in good health (CMV status not recorded). Some clones in this sample may be carry-over from other donors' samples. The conserved cysteine and the conserved F or W are not part of the CDR3 here. The order of the fields is V gene, J gene, CDR3 protein.

V gene: TRBV7-8
J gene: TRBJ2-7
CDR3 protein: ASSSLWDEGEQY

V gene: TRBV7-8
J gene: TRBJ1-2
CDR3 protein: ASSPLTSGTGYGYT

V gene: TRBV10-3
J gene: TRBJ2-1
CDR3 protein: AISDRAGGPRNEQF

V gene: TRBV27
J gene: TRBJ2-3
CDR3 protein: ASSRPGEADTQY

V gene: TRBV20-1
J gene: TRBJ2-1
CDR3 protein: SASTGTSGREQF

V gene: TRBV10-3
J gene: TRBJ1-1
CDR3 protein: AISELSGKNTEAF

V gene: TRBV7-6
J gene: TRBJ1-2
CDR3 protein: ASSLGSLYGYT

V gene: TRBV5-1
J gene: TRBJ2-7
CDR3 protein: ASSGWPGGTSDEQY

V gene: TRBV7-3
J gene: TRBJ1-3
CDR3 protein: ASTPWLSQGQSGNTIY

V gene: TRBV27
J gene: TRBJ2-3
CDR3 protein: ASSPLGEGTDTQY

V gene: TRBV7-9
J gene: TRBJ2-1
CDR3 protein: ASSYQGDEQF

V gene: TRBV12-3/TRBV12-4
J gene: TRBJ1-1
CDR3 protein: ASSLLATEAF

V gene: TRBV12-3/TRBV12-4
J gene: TRBJ1-1
CDR3 protein: ASSPGTVEAF

V gene: TRBV7-6
J gene: TRBJ2-7
CDR3 protein: ASSLGTGPAYEQY

V gene: TRBV20-1
J gene: TRBJ2-1
CDR3 protein: SARESSGTLYNEQF

V gene: TRBV29-1
J gene: TRBJ2-1
CDR3 protein: SVYGFSKGGQF

V gene: TRBV20-1
J gene: TRBJ1-2
CDR3 protein: SARDQEPRRDYGYT

V gene: TRBV6-8
J gene: TRBJ1-2
CDR3 protein: ATSGQGYGYT

V gene: TRBV7-9
J gene: TRBJ2-6
CDR3 protein: ASSQDGYSGANVLT

V gene: TRBV28
J gene: TRBJ2-4
CDR3 protein: ASSPPGGTTKNIQY

V gene: TRBV6-6
J gene: TRBJ2-7
CDR3 protein: ASSSSAGPSAYEQY

V gene: TRBV11-2
J gene: TRBJ2-1
CDR3 protein: ASSLSGGRYNEQF

V gene: TRBV4-2
J gene: TRBJ2-7
CDR3 protein: ASSQKVGGGQTYEQY

V gene: TRBV11-2
J gene: TRBJ2-2
CDR3 protein: ASSSSGGAGRELF

V gene: TRBV19
J gene: TRBJ1-5
CDR3 protein: ASSMGQGNNQPQH

V gene: TRBV14
J gene: TRBJ1-6
CDR3 protein: ASSQDRTGNYNSPLH

V gene: TRBV7-9
J gene: TRBJ2-4
CDR3 protein: ASSSSNPAKNIQY

V gene: TRBV7-8
J gene: TRBJ2-5
CDR3 protein: ASSWGTGERETQY

V gene: TRBV19
J gene: TRBJ2-1
CDR3 protein: ASSIRDSLYNEQF

V gene: TRBV20-1
J gene: TRBJ2-1
CDR3 protein: SAWEGLALTDNEQF

V gene: TRBV11-1
J gene: TRBJ2-1
CDR3 protein: ASSPTGASGGNEQF

V gene: TRBV25-1
J gene: TRBJ1-1
CDR3 protein: ASGGTEAF

V gene: TRBV3-1
J gene: TRBJ2-3
CDR3 protein: ASSPGAADTQY

V gene: TRBV7-2
J gene: TRBJ2-1
CDR3 protein: ASSLLLSGEQF

V gene: TRBV11-2
J gene: TRBJ1-1
CDR3 protein: ASSLWTLNMNTESF

V gene: TRBV6-9
J gene: TRBJ1-1
CDR3 protein: ASSSPEPHTEAF

V gene: TRBV6-5
J gene: TRBJ2-7
CDR3 protein: ASSYSPQIQRSSSYEQY

V gene: TRBV14
J gene: TRBJ2-7
CDR3 protein: ASSQPGQGHEQY

V gene: TRBV7-8
J gene: TRBJ2-2
CDR3 protein: ASSLVRGLAGELF

V gene: TRBV6-1
J gene: TRBJ2-5
CDR3 protein: ASGGSRQETQY

V gene: TRBV27
J gene: TRBJ2-1
CDR3 protein: ASSFATSGDNEQF

V gene: TRBV24-1
J gene: TRBJ2-4
CDR3 protein: ATSAVGDAKNIQY

V gene: TRBV13
J gene: TRBJ2-7
CDR3 protein: ASSFRGAMYEQY

V gene: TRBV5-1
J gene: TRBJ1-4
CDR3 protein: ASSTDGEKLF

V gene: TRBV19
J gene: TRBJ1-1
CDR3 protein: ASSKGVTEAF

V gene: TRBV28
J gene: TRBJ1-1
CDR3 protein: ASSPRGGLNTEAF